This TCR beta chain was sequenced for a study of blood T cell repertoires in COVID-19. Across the study: T cells, B-cell-depleted T cells, or PBMCs supplied cDNA or gDNA.

All enrollees were about 18 to 89 years old and from approximately 24 US areas. Recovered participants had two consecutive negative NP/OP PCR tests, healthcare professional clearance, or symptom resolution. Sequenced by immunoSEQ multiplex PCR; TCRdb stores in-frame clones only, minus some. Of about 190,000 clones detected, more than 75% appear once; the ten largest clones hold roughly 8.7%. Trimming removed 7 bases at V and 7 bases at J, with 11 bases between. The CDR3 extends over 12 amino acids. CDR1 LNHDA and CDR2 SQIVND come from the germline V gene (reference sequence). The TCR comes from a woman aged 25 to 45 who had recovered from COVID-19. V is TRBV19 and J is TRBJ1-5, with D hard to call. The material sequenced was PBMCs or T cells enriched from blood (not recorded which). CDR3 DNA: TGTGCCAGTAATGACGGGAGACAGCCCCAGCATTTT. Protein: CASNDGRQPQHF. The full variable domain, its missing parts supplied by reference TRBV19 and TRBJ1-5, is DGGITQSPKYLFRKEGQNVTLSCEQNLNHDAMYWYRQDPGQGLRLIYYSQIVNDFQKGDIAEGYSVSREKKESFPLTVTSAQKNPTAFYLCASNDGRQPQHFGDGTRLSIL.